The present TCR beta chain was sequenced within a study of T cell responses to AZD1222 COVID-19 vaccine. Study results and limitations: Clonal diversity may have been underestimated in mostly white British donors.

About this clone: Its antigen is not identified.

Method: immunoSEQ multiplex PCR; TCRdb's copy keeps in-frame clones and lacks some. The table has roughly 100,000 clones, more than 70% seen once. The CDR3 contains 14 residues. Germline V gives CDR1 SGHTA, CDR2 FQGTGA. After removal of 5 bases from V and 2 bases from J, the junction contained 5 bases not matched to a gene. Source: peripheral blood, taken on day 0 of AZD1222 vaccination. The receptor comes from an adult in good health. V and J are TRBV7-3 and TRBJ1-1, with 7 bases identical to TRBD1. In DNA, the CDR3 is TGTGCCAGCAGCCGGCGGGACAGCAACACTGAAGCTTTCTTT. Amino acid sequence: CASSRRDSNTEAFF.